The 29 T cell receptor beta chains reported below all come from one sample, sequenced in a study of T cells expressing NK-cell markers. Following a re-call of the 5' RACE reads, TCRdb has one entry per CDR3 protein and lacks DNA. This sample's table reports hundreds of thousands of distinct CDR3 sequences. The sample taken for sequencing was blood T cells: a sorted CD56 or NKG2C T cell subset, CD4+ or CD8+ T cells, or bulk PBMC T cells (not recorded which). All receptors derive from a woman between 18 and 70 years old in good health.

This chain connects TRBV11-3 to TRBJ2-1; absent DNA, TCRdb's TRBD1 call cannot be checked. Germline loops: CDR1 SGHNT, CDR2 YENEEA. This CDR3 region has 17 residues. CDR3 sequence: CASSLVAGGSSYNEQFF.

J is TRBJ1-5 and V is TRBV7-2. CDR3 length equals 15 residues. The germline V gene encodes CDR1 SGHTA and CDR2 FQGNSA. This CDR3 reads CASSLMTGENQPQHF.

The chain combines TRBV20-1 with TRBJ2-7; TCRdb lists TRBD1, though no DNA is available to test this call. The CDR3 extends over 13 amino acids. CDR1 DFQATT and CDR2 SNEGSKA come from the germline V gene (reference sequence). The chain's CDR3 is CSASPGQVYEQYF.

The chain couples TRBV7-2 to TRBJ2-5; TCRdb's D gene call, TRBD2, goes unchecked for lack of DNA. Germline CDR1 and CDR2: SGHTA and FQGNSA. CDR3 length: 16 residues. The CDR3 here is CASSPKRDYHQETQYF.

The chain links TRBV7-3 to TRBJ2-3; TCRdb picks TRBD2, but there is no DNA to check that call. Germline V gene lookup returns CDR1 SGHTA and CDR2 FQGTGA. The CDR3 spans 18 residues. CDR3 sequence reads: CASSFGRGGAASTDTQYF.

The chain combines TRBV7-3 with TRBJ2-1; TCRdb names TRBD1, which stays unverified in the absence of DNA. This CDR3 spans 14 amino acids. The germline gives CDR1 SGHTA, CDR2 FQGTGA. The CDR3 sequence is CASSRDRGHYEQFF. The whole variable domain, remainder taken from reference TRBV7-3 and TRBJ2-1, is GAGVSQTPSNKVTEKGKYVELRCDPISGHTALYWYRQSLGQGPEFLIYFQGTGAADDSGLPNDRFFAVRPEGSVSTLKIQRTERGDSAVYLCASSRDRGHYEQFFGPGTRLTVL.

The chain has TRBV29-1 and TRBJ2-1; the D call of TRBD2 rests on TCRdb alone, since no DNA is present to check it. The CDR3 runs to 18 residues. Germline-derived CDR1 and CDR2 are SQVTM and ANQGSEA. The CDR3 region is CSASGTSGGGSSYNEQFF.

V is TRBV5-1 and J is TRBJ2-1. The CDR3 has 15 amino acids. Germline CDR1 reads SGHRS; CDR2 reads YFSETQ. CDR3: CASSVSGSSYNEQFF.

The chain's CDR3 is CASSSLAGEGTQYF. The chain links TRBV7-2 to TRBJ2-5; TCRdb selects TRBD2, and the lack of DNA leaves this call unchecked. CDR1 SGHTA and CDR2 FQGNSA come from the germline V gene. The CDR3 covers 14 residues.

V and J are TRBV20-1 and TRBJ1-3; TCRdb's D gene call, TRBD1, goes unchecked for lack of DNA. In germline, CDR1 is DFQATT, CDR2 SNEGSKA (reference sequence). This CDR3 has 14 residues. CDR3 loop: CSAPSGVTGNTIYF.

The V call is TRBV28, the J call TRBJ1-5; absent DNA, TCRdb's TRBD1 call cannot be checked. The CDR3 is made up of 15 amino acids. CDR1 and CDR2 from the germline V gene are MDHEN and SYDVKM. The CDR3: CASSTRTGPNQPQHF.

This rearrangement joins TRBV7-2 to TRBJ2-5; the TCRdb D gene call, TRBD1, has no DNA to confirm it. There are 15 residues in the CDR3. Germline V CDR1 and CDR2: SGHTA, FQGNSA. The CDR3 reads CASRERHLTQETQYF. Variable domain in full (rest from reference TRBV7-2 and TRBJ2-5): GAGVSQSPSNKVTEKGKDVELRCDPISGHTALYWYRQSLGQGLEFLIYFQGNSAPDKSGLPSDRFSAERTGGSVSTLTIQRTQQEDSAVYLCASRERHLTQETQYFGPGTRLLVL.

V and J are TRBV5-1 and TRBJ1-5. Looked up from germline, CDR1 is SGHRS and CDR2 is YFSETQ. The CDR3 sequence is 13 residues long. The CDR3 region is CASSSGLNQPQHF.

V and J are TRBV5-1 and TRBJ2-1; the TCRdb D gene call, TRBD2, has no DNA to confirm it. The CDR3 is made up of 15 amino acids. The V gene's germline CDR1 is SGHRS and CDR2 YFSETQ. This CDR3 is CASSLEGGGPAEQFF. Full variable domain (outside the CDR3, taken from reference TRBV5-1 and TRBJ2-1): KAGVTQTPRYLIKTRGQQVTLSCSPISGHRSVSWYQQTPGQGLQFLFEYFSETQRNKGNFPGRFSGRQFSNSRSEMNVSTLELGDSALYLCASSLEGGGPAEQFFGPGTRLTVL.

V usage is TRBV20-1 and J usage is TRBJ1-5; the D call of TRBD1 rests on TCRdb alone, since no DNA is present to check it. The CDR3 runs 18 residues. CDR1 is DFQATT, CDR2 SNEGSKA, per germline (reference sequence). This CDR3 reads CSASMAGKYFSSNQPQHF.

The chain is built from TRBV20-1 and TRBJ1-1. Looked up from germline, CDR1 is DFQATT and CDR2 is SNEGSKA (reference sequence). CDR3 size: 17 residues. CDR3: CSARDSKTPLGNTEAFF.

The chain's CDR3 is CASSRTSGVVEQFF. The V and J genes are TRBV7-2 and TRBJ2-1; without DNA, the TCRdb call of TRBD2 cannot be checked. Germline loops: CDR1 SGHTA, CDR2 FQGNSA. This CDR3 is built from 14 residues.

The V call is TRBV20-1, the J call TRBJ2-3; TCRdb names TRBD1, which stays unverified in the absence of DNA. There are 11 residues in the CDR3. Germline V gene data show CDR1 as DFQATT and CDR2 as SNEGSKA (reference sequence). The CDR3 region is CSGLPVDTQYF.

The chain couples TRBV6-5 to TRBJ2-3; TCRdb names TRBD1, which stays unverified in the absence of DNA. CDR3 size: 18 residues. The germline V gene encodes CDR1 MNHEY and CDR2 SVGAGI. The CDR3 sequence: CASSYSHPGPGATDTQYF.

CDR3 region: CASAPRRRSYNEQFF. This chain connects TRBV5-6 to TRBJ2-1; TCRdb's D gene call, TRBD2, goes unchecked for lack of DNA. The germline V gene encodes CDR1 SGHDT and CDR2 YYEEEE. The length of the CDR3 is 15 residues.

The CDR3 loop is CASRKGDSVTAYEQYF. The gene calls are TRBV28 and TRBJ2-7; lacking DNA, the TRBD2 call made by TCRdb goes unchecked. CDR1 is MDHEN and CDR2 is SYDVKM in the germline V gene. The CDR3 is 16 residues long.

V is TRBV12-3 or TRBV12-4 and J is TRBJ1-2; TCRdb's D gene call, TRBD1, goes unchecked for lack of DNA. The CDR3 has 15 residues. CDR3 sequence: CASSPRQGWVYGYTF.

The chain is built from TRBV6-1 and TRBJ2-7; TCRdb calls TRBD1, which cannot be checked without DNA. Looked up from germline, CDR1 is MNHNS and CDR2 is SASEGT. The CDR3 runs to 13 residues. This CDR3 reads CASPGHPPYEQYF.

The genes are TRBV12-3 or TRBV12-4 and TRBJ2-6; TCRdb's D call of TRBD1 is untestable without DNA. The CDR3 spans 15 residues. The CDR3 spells CASTYRVSGANVLTF.

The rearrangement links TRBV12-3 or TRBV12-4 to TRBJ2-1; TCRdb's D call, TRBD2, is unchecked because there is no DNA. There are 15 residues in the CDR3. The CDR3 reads CASSLGTSEYNEQFF.

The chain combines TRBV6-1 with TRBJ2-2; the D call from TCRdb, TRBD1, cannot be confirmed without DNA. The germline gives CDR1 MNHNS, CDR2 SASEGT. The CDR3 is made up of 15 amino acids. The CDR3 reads CASRWTGTNTGELFF.

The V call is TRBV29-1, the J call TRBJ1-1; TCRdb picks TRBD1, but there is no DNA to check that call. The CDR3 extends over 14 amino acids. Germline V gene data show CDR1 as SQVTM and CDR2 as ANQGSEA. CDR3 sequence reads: CSVRGGQGNTEAFF.

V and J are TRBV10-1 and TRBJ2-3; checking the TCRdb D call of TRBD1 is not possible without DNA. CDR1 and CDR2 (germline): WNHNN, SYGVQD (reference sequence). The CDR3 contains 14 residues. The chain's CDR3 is CASSVEGRGDTQYF.

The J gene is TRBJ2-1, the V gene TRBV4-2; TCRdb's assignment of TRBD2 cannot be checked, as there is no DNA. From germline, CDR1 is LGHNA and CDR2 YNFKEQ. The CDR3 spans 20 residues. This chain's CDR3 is CASSQDQRGTSGRWLNEQFF.